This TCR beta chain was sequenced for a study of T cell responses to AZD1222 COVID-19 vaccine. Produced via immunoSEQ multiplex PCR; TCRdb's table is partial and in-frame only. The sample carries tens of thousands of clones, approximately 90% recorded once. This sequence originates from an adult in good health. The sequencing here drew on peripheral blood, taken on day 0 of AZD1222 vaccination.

The CDR3 here is CASSPPNRSHSGNTIYF. CDR3 coding DNA: TGTGCCAGCTCACCACCCAACAGGTCCCACTCTGGAAACACCATATATTTT. This sequence joins TRBV18 and TRBJ1-3; a weak D match, TRBD1 (5 bases). The ends were cut back, 0 bases at V and 0 bases at J, with 12 bases in the middle. CDR1 is KGHSH and CDR2 is LQKENI in the germline V gene. The CDR3 spans 17 residues.